The rows below give T cell receptor beta chains drawn from one sample of a study of shared clonotypes between healthy human individuals. Sequenced by immunoSEQ multiplex PCR; TCRdb stores in-frame clones only, minus some. The sample lists about 590,000 clones; roughly 95% were seen once. Source material: naive CD8+ T cells sorted from blood. The source of these receptors is a woman aged 25 to 45 in good health. The CDR3 runs from the conserved cysteine through the conserved F or W. The order of the fields is V gene, J gene, D gene, CDR3 protein, CDR3 DNA. D genes are given only for firm matches.

TRBV5-6,TRBJ2-2,.,CASSLDLTGELFF,TGTGCCAGCAGCTTGGATCTCACCGGGGAGCTGTTTTTT
TRBV7-9,TRBJ2-5,TRBD2,CASSWTSGEETQYF,TGTGCCAGCAGCTGGACTAGCGGAGAAGAGACCCAGTACTTC
TRBV6-5,TRBJ2-5,TRBD2,CASSSGRFIETQYF,TGTGCCAGCTCTAGCGGGAGGTTTATAGAGACCCAGTACTTC
TRBV11-3,TRBJ2-7,.,CASSLRQADEQYF,TGTGCCAGCAGCTTGAGACAGGCGGACGAGCAGTACTTC
TRBV27,TRBJ2-7,TRBD1,CASSLLRGQPLEQYF,TGTGCCAGCAGTCTACTAAGGGGACAGCCTTTGGAGCAGTACTTC
TRBV6-1,TRBJ2-7,TRBD2,CASSGERGRPYEQYF,TGTGCCAGCAGTGGAGAGCGGGGGAGGCCCTACGAGCAGTACTTC
TRBV5-6,TRBJ2-2,.,CASSLAGGNTGELFF,TGTGCCAGCAGCTTGGCCGGGGGGAACACCGGGGAGCTGTTTTTT
TRBV25-1,TRBJ1-5,TRBD1,CASSSGQGIQPQHF,TGTGCCAGCAGTTCCGGACAGGGGATTCAGCCCCAGCATTTT
TRBV4-1,TRBJ2-5,TRBD2,CASSQGPSGRLRQETQYF,TGCGCCAGCAGCCAAGGGCCTAGCGGGAGGTTAAGGCAAGAGACCCAGTACTTC
TRBV28,TRBJ2-3,.,CASSFHAPGQRTDTQYF,TGTGCCAGCAGTTTCCATGCCCCGGGACAACGAACAGATACGCAGTATTTT
TRBV29-1,TRBJ2-1,.,CSVYVTQYNEQFF,TGCAGCGTCTACGTGACCCAGTACAATGAGCAGTTCTTC